The source of this TCR beta chain is a study of Ad26.COV2.S vaccination and SARS-CoV-2 variants. Study-level background: Dosing was one shot or two shots 56 days apart. Study outcomes and limitations: Reportedly, spike-specific CD8+ and CD4+ T cell responses achieved substantial breadth once vaccination had taken place. Similar non-spike TCR breadth was observed in recipients of vaccine and of placebo.

Notes on this clone: The antigen is not known.

Here immunoSEQ multiplex PCR was the method, and the copy in TCRdb shows in-frame clones only, minus some. Of roughly 350,000 clones listed, 80% to 90% are singletons. Germline assignment: CDR1 PRHDT and CDR2 FYEKMQ (reference sequence). With V trimmed by 3 bases and J by 5 bases, 7 bases remained unmatched. This CDR3 is 15 amino acids long. Treatment described: some 20 received Ad26.COV2.S at low or high dose, single or two shots; 5 received placebo; per-sample allocation not given. Specimen acquisition occurred on day 63 following the initial vaccine or placebo injection. The chain joins TRBV13 to TRBJ2-3, with TRBD1 matching over 8 bases. The sequence was obtained from a person aged 18-65 years who received the Ad26.COV2.S COVID-19 vaccine or a placebo. The input for sequencing was peripheral blood, taken in a trial of Ad26.COV2.S vaccine versus placebo. The CDR3 DNA reads as TGTGCCAGCAGCTTTACAGGGGGAGTAAAAGATACGCAGTATTTT. Its protein is CASSFTGGVKDTQYF.